This TCR beta chain was profiled in a study of CD8 T cells in ankylosing spondylitis. Study conclusions and caveats: Ankylosing spondylitis blood appeared to be characterized by a TCR beta motif of eight highly homologous variants.

TCRdb re-called the 5' RACE reads with MiXCR, one entry per CDR3 protein. Here the sample spans roughly 140,000 distinct CDR3 sequences, under 45% being singletons. As regards this clonotype: Its specificity is unknown.

V gave up 6 bases and J gave up 6 bases, with 23 bases separating them. This CDR3 is built from 16 residues. Germline V gene lookup returns CDR1 KGHSH and CDR2 LQKENI. The sequence derives from a male donor with ankylosing spondylitis. The chain employs TRBV18 and TRBJ1-2; D is perhaps TRBD1 (5 bases). Input material: synovial fluid, either unsorted or a sorted T cell fraction (not recorded which). The CDR3 protein is CASSHFSAPQGDGYTF. CDR3 DNA sequence: TGTGCCAGCTCTCATTTCTCGGCGCCACAAGGGGATGGCTACACCTTC.